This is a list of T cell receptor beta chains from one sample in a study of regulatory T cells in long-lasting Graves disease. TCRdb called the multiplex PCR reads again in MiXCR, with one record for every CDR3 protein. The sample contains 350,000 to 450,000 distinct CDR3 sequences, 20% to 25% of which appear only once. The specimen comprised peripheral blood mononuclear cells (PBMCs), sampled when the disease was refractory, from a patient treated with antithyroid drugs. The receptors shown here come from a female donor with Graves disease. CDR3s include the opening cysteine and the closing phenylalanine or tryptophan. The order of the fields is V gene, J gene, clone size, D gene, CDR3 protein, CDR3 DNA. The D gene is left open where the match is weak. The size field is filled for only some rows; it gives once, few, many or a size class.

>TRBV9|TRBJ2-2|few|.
CASSAPLGGGIGELFF
TGTGCCAGCAGCGCCCCTCTAGGGGGAGGGATCGGGGAGCTGTTTTTT
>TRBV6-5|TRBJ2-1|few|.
CASSYQGKTYNEQFF
TGTGCCAGCAGTTACCAGGGTAAAACCTACAATGAGCAGTTCTTC
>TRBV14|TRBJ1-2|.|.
CASSQDANYGYTF
TGTGCCAGCAGCCAAGATGCAAACTATGGCTACACCTTC
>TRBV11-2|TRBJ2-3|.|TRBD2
CASSFLAGDTQYF
TGTGCCAGCAGCTTTCTAGCGGGAGATACGCAGTATTTT
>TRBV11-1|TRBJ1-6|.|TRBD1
CASSATDRGISPLHF
TGTGCCAGCAGCGCAACGGACAGGGGTATTTCACCCCTCCACTTT
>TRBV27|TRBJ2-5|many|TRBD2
CASRIAGGQETQYF
TGTGCCAGCAGAATAGCGGGAGGACAAGAGACCCAGTACTTC
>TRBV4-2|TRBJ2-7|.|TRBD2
CASSQDSSGGGTSSYEQYF
TGTGCCAGCAGCCAAGACTCTTCTGGGGGCGGGACTAGCTCCTACGAGCAGTACTTC
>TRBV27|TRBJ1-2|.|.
CASSLLGPQTNYGYTF
TGTGCCAGCAGTTTATTAGGGCCGCAGACTAACTATGGCTACACCTTC
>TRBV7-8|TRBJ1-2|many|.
CASSGHDKANYGYTF
TGTGCCAGCAGCGGGCACGACAAAGCTAACTATGGCTACACCTTC
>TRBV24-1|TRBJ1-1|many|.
CATSDYSNTEAFF
TGTGCCACCAGTGATTACTCGAACACTGAAGCTTTCTTT
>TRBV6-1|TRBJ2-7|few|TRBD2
CASSEFSGPSYEQYF
TGTGCCAGCAGTGAATTTAGCGGGCCGTCCTACGAGCAGTACTTC
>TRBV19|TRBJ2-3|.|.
CAATPRGGPLGADTQYF
TGTGCCGCCACCCCCCGAGGGGGTCCGTTGGGTGCAGATACGCAGTATTTT
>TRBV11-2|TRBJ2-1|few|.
CASSQRNEQFF
TGTGCCAGCAGCCAAAGAAATGAGCAGTTCTTC
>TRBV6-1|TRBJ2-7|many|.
CASTGLEQYF
TGTGCCAGCACGGGGCTCGAGCAGTACTTC
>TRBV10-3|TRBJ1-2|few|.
CATTDEWVYGYTF
TGTGCCACTACGGACGAGTGGGTCTATGGCTACACCTTC
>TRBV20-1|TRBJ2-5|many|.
CSARASGTGATQYF
TGCAGTGCTAGAGCAAGCGGGACAGGAGCGACCCAGTACTTC
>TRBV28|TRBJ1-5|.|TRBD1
CASSLGRGRNGQPQHF
TGTGCCAGCAGTTTAGGCAGGGGGCGGAATGGTCAGCCCCAGCATTTT
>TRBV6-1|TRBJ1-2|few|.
CASSRPGQNYGYTF
TGTGCCAGCAGCCGGCCAGGACAGAACTATGGCTACACCTTC
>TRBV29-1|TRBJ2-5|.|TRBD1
CSVWGTGRETQYF
TGCAGCGTTTGGGGGACAGGGAGGGAGACCCAGTACTTC
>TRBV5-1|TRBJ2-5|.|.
CASSHRGGGQETQYF
TGCGCCAGCAGCCATAGAGGGGGAGGACAAGAGACCCAGTACTTC